The 5 T cell receptor beta chains listed next were all sequenced from one sample in a study of T cells in localized non-small cell lung cancer. Sequencing used immunoSEQ multiplex PCR; TCRdb keeps in-frame clones, though not all of them. The table includes about 24,000 clones, around 88% detected once. The input for sequencing was peripheral blood mononuclear cells, taken before any cancer treatment. All receptors derive from a woman between 35 and 70 years old with stage III lung adenocarcinoma.

CDR3 DNA: TGTGCCAGCAGCTTAGACGGGAGCCCCTACAATGAGCAGTTCTTC. This codes for CASSLDGSPYNEQFF. The chain has TRBV11-1 and TRBJ2-1, with D perhaps TRBD2 (6 bases). There are 15 residues in the CDR3. The V and J ends lost 1 base and 2 bases respectively, with 9 bases between them. Per germline, CDR1 SGHAT and CDR2 FQDESV (reference sequence).

The chain joins TRBV7-2 to TRBJ2-2; 10 bases agree with TRBD2. This CDR3 comprises 18 residues. J lost 2 bases, V lost 7 bases, and 13 bases had no gene match. The V gene's germline CDR1 is SGHTA and CDR2 FQGNSA. CDR3 sequence: CASITRGLAGDNTGELFF. CDR3 coding DNA: TGTGCCAGCATAACTAGGGGGCTAGCGGGAGACAACACCGGGGAGCTGTTTTTT.

This clone was detected once. J is TRBJ1-2 and V is TRBV15; TRBD1 matches 9 bases. Germline CDR1 and CDR2: LNHNV and YYDKDF (reference sequence). The V gene end was trimmed by 3 bases and the J gene end by 4 bases; junction bases not matched to a gene: 9. CDR3 length equals 16 residues. As DNA, the CDR3 is TGTGCCACCAGCAGCGAACAGGGGGCAGGGGGCTATGGCTACACCTTC. Protein: CATSSEQGAGGYGYTF.

The chain is built from TRBV29-1 and TRBJ1-1; D is unclear. The CDR3 runs 13 residues. The V end was cut by 4 bases, the J end by 6 bases, with 15 bases between. The germline V gene has CDR1 SQVTM and CDR2 ANQGSEA. The CDR3 sequence: CSVAATYSSEAFF. As DNA, the CDR3 is TGCAGCGTTGCCGCGACTTACAGCTCTGAAGCTTTCTTT.

This chain connects TRBV19 to TRBJ2-2; a weak D match, TRBD2 (6 bases). Per the germline V gene, CDR1 is LNHDA and CDR2 is SQIVND (reference sequence). The V end lost 5 bases, the J end lost 4 bases, and 11 bases lay between the germline ends. The CDR3 is made up of 14 amino acids. CDR3 sequence reads: CASSLQGLTGELFF. CDR3 sequence (DNA): TGTGCCAGTAGTTTGCAGGGACTCACCGGGGAGCTGTTTTTT. The entire variable domain, with the rest obtained from reference TRBV19 and TRBJ2-2, is as follows: DGGITQSPKYLFRKEGQNVTLSCEQNLNHDAMYWYRQDPGQGLRLIYYSQIVNDFQKGDIAEGYSVSREKKESFPLTVTSAQKNPTAFYLCASSLQGLTGELFFGEGSRLTVL.